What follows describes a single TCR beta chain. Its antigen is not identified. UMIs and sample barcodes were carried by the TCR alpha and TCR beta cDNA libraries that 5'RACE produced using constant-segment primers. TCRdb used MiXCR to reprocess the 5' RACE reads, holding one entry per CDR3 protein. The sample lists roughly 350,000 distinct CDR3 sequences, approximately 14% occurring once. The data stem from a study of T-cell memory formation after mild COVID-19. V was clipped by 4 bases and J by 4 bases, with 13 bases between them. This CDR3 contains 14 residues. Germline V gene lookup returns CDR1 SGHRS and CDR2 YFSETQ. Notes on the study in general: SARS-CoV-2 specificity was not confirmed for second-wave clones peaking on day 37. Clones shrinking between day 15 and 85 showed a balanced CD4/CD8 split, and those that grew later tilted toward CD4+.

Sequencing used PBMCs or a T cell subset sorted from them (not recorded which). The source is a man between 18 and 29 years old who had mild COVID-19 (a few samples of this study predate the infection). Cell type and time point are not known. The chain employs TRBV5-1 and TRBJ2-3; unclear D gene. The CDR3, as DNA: TGCGCCAGCAGCGAACAGCCGGAGCCAGATACGCAGTATTTT. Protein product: CASSEQPEPDTQYF.